Following are 18 T cell receptor beta chains from one sample sequenced in a study of T cells in narcolepsy. The protocol was immunoSEQ multiplex PCR, while the TCRdb copy is restricted to in-frame clones and leaves out a portion. The sample holds tens of thousands of clones, 65% to 85% seen once. Sequencing input: memory (CD45RA-) CD4+ T cells from blood. These receptors originate from a human donor in good health.

This clone has a single count. This chain joins TRBV6-1 and TRBJ2-1; TRBD1 matches at 9 bases. The CDR3 covers 17 residues. V was clipped by 2 bases and J by 3 bases; unmatched bases: 8. Germline V gene lookup returns CDR1 MNHNS and CDR2 SASEGT. Written as DNA, the CDR3 is TGTGCCAGCAGTGAAACCCCGGCGGGACAGGGCTACAATGAGCAGTTCTTC. Translating it yields CASSETPAGQGYNEQFF.

The V call is TRBV4-2, the J call TRBJ1-1; 7 positions agree with TRBD1. The germline V gene has CDR1 LGHNA and CDR2 YNFKEQ. This CDR3 spans 15 amino acids. Trimming took 3 bases from V and 1 from J; bases not matched to a gene: 5. The CDR3: CASSHRTGPNTEAFF. CDR3 coding DNA: TGTGCCAGCAGCCATCGGACAGGACCGAACACTGAAGCTTTCTTT.

V gene TRBV5-5 combines with J gene TRBJ1-1; D remains ambiguous. V was cut by 2 bases and J by 0 bases, with 14 bases left in between. Germline CDR1 SGHKS, CDR2 YYEKEE (reference sequence). The CDR3 extends over 16 amino acids. DNA for the CDR3: TGTGCCAGCAGCTTAAGAGAATTAAACATGAACACTGAAGCTTTCTTT. Translated: CASSLRELNMNTEAFF.

This rearrangement joins TRBV19 to TRBJ2-7, with D maybe TRBD1 (6 bases). CDR1 and CDR2 (germline): LNHDA, SQIVND (reference sequence). Trimming shortened V by 7 bases and J by 5 bases, and 15 bases separated the two germline ends. CDR3 length equals 13 residues. CDR3 sequence (DNA): TGTGCCAGTAAGCGGAACGGACAGAACGAGCAGTACTTC. Encoded protein: CASKRNGQNEQYF.

Only a few counts were recorded for this clone. The J gene is TRBJ2-7, the V gene TRBV6-1, with 8 bases identical to TRBD1. CDR1 and CDR2 (germline): MNHNS, SASEGT. The CDR3 sequence is 12 residues long. The J segment lost 2 bases and the V segment lost 9 bases, leaving 3 bases of the junction unmatched. The CDR3 region is CASGTGTYEQYF. CDR3 in DNA: TGTGCCAGTGGGACAGGAACCTACGAGCAGTACTTC.

Points on this clone: The same CDR3 also results from other DNA sequences found in this sample. The chain links TRBV14 to TRBJ1-2, with D possibly being TRBD1 (6 bases). Germline lookup yields CDR1 SGHDN and CDR2 FVKESK. This CDR3 is 13 amino acids long. The V and J ends lost 1 base and 8 bases respectively, with 11 bases between them. The chain's CDR3 is CASSQGGLGGYTF. CDR3 coding DNA: TGTGCCAGCAGCCAAGGGGGGCTGGGGGGCTACACCTTC. The full variable domain, its missing parts supplied by reference TRBV14 and TRBJ1-2, is EAGVTQFPSHSVIEKGQTVTLRCDPISGHDNLYWYRRVMGKEIKFLLHFVKESKQDESGMPNNRFLAERTGGTYSTLKVQPAELEDSGVYFCASSQGGLGGYTFGSGTRLTVV.

The J gene is TRBJ2-1, the V gene TRBV6-1; a weak D match, TRBD2 (5 bases). V lost 6 bases and J 4 bases, leaving 16 bases between the germline ends. Germline V gene lookup returns CDR1 MNHNS and CDR2 SASEGT. CDR3 size: 15 residues. This CDR3 is CASRLLLVAYNEQFF. Written as DNA, the CDR3 is TGTGCCAGCAGACTACTACTAGTCGCTTACAATGAGCAGTTCTTC.

J is TRBJ2-2 and V is TRBV5-1; the D is unclear. Trimming removed 2 bases from V and 0 bases from J, with 2 bases in between. The CDR3 totals 13 residues. Germline CDR1 SGHRS, CDR2 YFSETQ. CDR3: CASSFANTGELFF. The CDR3 DNA reads as TGCGCCAGCAGCTTCGCGAACACCGGGGAGCTGTTTTTT.

This chain uses TRBV15 with TRBJ2-1; a weak D match, TRBD1 (6 bases). Trimming shortened V by 0 bases and J by 9 bases, and 21 bases separated the two germline ends. This CDR3 has 17 residues. The germline gives CDR1 LNHNV, CDR2 YYDKDF (reference sequence). Here the CDR3 DNA reads TGTGCCACCAGCAGAGATAGTGGAGTGGGGACATCTCTTGAGCAGTTCTTC. This sequence encodes CATSRDSGVGTSLEQFF.

V and J are TRBV5-1 and TRBJ2-7, with D possibly matching TRBD2 (5 bases). V gave up 5 bases and J gave up 6 bases, with 21 bases separating them. Germline assignment: CDR1 SGHRS and CDR2 YFSETQ. The CDR3 totals 15 residues. CDR3: CASSGSSDLASEQYF. CDR3 DNA sequence: TGCGCCAGCAGTGGGAGTTCCGACCTAGCTTCCGAGCAGTACTTC.

The chain couples TRBV7-9 to TRBJ2-7, with D possibly being TRBD1 or TRBD2 (5 bases each). V was clipped by 6 bases and J by 3 bases, with 27 bases between them. The CDR3 is 18 amino acids. The germline gives CDR1 SEHNR, CDR2 FQNEAQ (reference sequence). CDR3 sequence (DNA): TGTGCCAGCAGTCCACGTATGGGACGGGTTACACCGGTCTACGAGCAGTACTTC. It codes for CASSPRMGRVTPVYEQYF.

V is TRBV30 and J is TRBJ1-2, with D unresolved. Germline CDR1 reads GTSNPN; CDR2 reads SVGIG (reference sequence). The ends were cut back, 4 bases at V and 3 bases at J, with 6 bases in the middle. The CDR3 covers 11 residues. This CDR3 reads CAWTGYYGYTF. CDR3 in DNA: TGTGCCTGGACAGGCTACTATGGCTACACCTTC.

The chain has TRBV2 and TRBJ1-5; tentative D call: TRBD1 (5 bases). Trimming removed 1 base at V and 4 bases at J, with 14 bases between. This CDR3 region has 16 residues. The germline V gene encodes CDR1 SNHLY and CDR2 FYNNEI. The CDR3 nucleotides read TGTGCCAGCAGTGAAGGGGCCCGGGGGGGGAATCAGCCCCAGCATTTT. It specifies CASSEGARGGNQPQHF.

The chain links TRBV19 to TRBJ2-1; 7 bases agree with TRBD1. Germline CDR1 and CDR2: LNHDA and SQIVND (reference sequence). The trim removed 3 bases at V and 4 bases at J, leaving 3 bases unmatched. The CDR3 covers 14 residues. CDR3 amino acids: CASSIRQGYNEQFF. CDR3 in DNA: TGTGCCAGTAGTATTCGACAGGGTTACAATGAGCAGTTCTTC.

This chain links TRBV7-6 with TRBJ2-7, with TRBD1 matching 8 bases. CDR1 and CDR2 (germline): SGHVS, FNYEAQ. This CDR3 has 15 amino acids. J lost 1 base, V lost 5 bases, and 7 bases had no gene match. CDR3 sequence: CASSARTGKSYEQYF. The DNA for the CDR3 is TGTGCCAGCAGCGCCCGGACAGGGAAATCCTACGAGCAGTACTTC.

Here the CDR3 DNA reads TGTGCCAGCAGCTTGGGTCAGGGGCTGTACGAGCAGTACTTC. Translating it yields CASSLGQGLYEQYF. The chain joins TRBV5-8 to TRBJ2-7; perhaps TRBD1 as D (6 bases). V was clipped by 0 bases and J by 4 bases, with 11 bases between them. Germline CDR1 reads SGHTS; CDR2 reads YDEGEE. The CDR3 is 14 amino acids.

The rearrangement joins TRBV7-2 to TRBJ2-1, with a tentative D call TRBD2 (5 bases). Between the trimmed V and J ends, which lost 3 bases and 6 bases, there was a span of 9 bases. CDR3 length: 13 amino acids. CDR1 SGHTA and CDR2 FQGNSA come from the germline V gene. The CDR3 sequence: CASSFEGLNEQFF. CDR3 nucleotides: TGTGCCAGCAGCTTTGAGGGCCTCAATGAGCAGTTCTTC.

The chain is built from TRBV7-9 and TRBJ2-2, with a possible D match to TRBD2 (5 bases). CDR3 length: 15 amino acids. V lost 5 bases, J lost 4 bases, and 14 bases lay in between. Germline lookup yields CDR1 SEHNR and CDR2 FQNEAQ (reference sequence). CDR3 sequence: CASSPQGGPTGELFF. CDR3 sequence (DNA): TGTGCCAGCAGCCCTCAAGGAGGCCCCACCGGGGAGCTGTTTTTT.